This T cell receptor (beta chain) was observed in a study of PD-L1 blockade in urothelial cancer. Here immunoSEQ multiplex PCR was the method, and the copy in TCRdb shows in-frame clones only, minus some. The sample records tens of thousands of clones, 81% being singletons. Germline trimming cut 1 base from V and 2 bases from J; bases unmatched to any gene: 7. CDR1 MGHRA and CDR2 YSYEKL come from the germline V gene. The length of the CDR3 is 17 residues. The time point here: pretreatment peripheral blood. This sequence joins TRBV4-1 and TRBJ2-5; 10 bases line up with TRBD1. The origin of this receptor is a man aged 65 to 85 with urothelial cancer. This sample comprised PBMCs, obtained around atezolizumab (anti-PD-L1) treatment. The chain's CDR3 is CASSQVGGQGLQETQYF. The CDR3 bases are TGCGCCAGCAGCCAAGTTGGGGGACAGGGGCTTCAAGAGACCCAGTACTTC.